This TCR beta chain was found in a study of cytomegalovirus exposure and HLA in healthy donors (TCRdb year 2017). About the study as a whole: According to an earlier analysis of 550 to 750 of the donors, about 180 million T cells yielded 117 million unique TCR beta sequences and 276 Gb of sequence data. Donor age, sex, ethnicity and CMV serostatus were compiled together with the repertoire data. The number of donors typed differed by locus, with about 629-630 for A, B, C, DRB1 and DQB1, more than 500 for DQA1, 600 to 610 for DPA1, and some 450 for DPB1. To decide whether each TCR beta V gene segment behaved as functional or pseudogenic, an earlier analysis of approximately 620 of the donors relied on high-throughput TCR beta sequencing. To study patterns of TCR occurrence, a later analysis re-analyzed previously published TCR beta repertoires from several hundred donors and added high-resolution HLA genotyping. The study was designed to test whether signatures of past pathogen exposure could be identified by cataloging public T cell receptors. Roughly 300 gigabases of sequencing data and around 85 million unique TCR sequences made up an early release that covered approximately 700 HLA-typed donors. HLA typing covered class I and class II loci at four-digit resolution. Rather than drawing on any new phenotypic data, the later analysis identified candidate immune exposures from TCR beta sequences and the way those sequences occurred across donors. Genome-wide SNP genotypes for about 60% of the 666 donors were used in a later genetic analysis, which treated that subset as a discovery cohort. To predict cytomegalovirus infection status, the study combined high-throughput TCR immunosequencing, statistical association of individual TCRs with disease status, and machine learning. About five DR-DQ haplotypes were treated as single units for association and clustering because of strong linkage in the cohort. Along with the approximately 620-subject first cohort, a separate validation cohort of more than 90 different subjects was used. Using immunosequencing, the study profiled T cell repertoires from fewer than 850 subjects and related those repertoires to cytomegalovirus serostatus. Of the roughly 420 genotyped donors, less than 85% were placed in the genetic ancestry cluster associated with self-reported Caucasian donors. Every discovery cohort repertoire had been produced on one sequencing platform. Across 398 genotyped donors of the cohort, an average of about 240,000 unique TCR beta nucleotide sequences per donor were sequenced, and roughly 20% of those sequences were non-productive. Overall results and qualifications from the work: A cluster of highly shared sequence variants was judged likely to represent a technical artifact of the sequencing pipeline. It was suggested by the authors that the approach could potentially be generalized to other disease states and immunological phenotypes. Some IMGT-functional V segments, including TRBV6-2 and TRBV6-3, could not be distinguished by the 87-base-pair reads and were therefore excluded. While some public TCRs were present in many individuals, most TCR sequences turned up only very rarely across donors. According to a later analysis, parvovirus B19, influenza, CMV and Epstein-Barr virus appeared linked to several top co-occurrence clusters. The study listed over 150 TCR beta chains as associated with cytomegalovirus. Linkage disequilibrium might explain the correlated functional status among segregating V segments, but an unknown experimental factor could not be excluded. Assigning TCR associations to individual alleles was difficult when HLA alleles, especially DR and DQ, strongly co-occurred. In an earlier analysis of some 540 of the donors, most TCR beta V segments appeared in productive rearrangements about 90% or about 30% of the time, broadly matching IMGT annotations. In a later analysis, TCR association rates were found to vary across HLA loci, with the most associated TCRs seen for DRB1 alleles and the fewest for HLA-C alleles. In a later analysis, some 18,000 TCR beta sequences were associated with specific HLA alleles at a false discovery rate of 0.05. A few of the identified cytomegalovirus-associated TCR beta chains were confirmed in vitro to be specific for cytomegalovirus antigens. A further reported finding was that TCR beta sequences accurately predicted the HLA-A and HLA-B alleles for most subjects in the first cohort. Only TCR beta chains were sequenced in this cohort, and the absence of alpha or paired-chain data limited detectable features. In a later analysis, HLA-associated TCR beta chains showed more clonal expansion and lower generation probabilities than non-associated chains that were equally common. In a later genetic analysis, a missense DCLRE1C variant was associated with V-gene and J-gene trimming of TCR beta chains, and the association was replicated in an independent cohort. Roughly uniform sequencing depth across donors was assumed in presence/absence analyses, although this assumption may not hold. CMV serostatus was the only immune exposure information available for the cohort. HLA typing was unavailable for some donors at each locus, so association tests used only the typed subset. In both the original and validation cohorts, the classifier was reported to diagnose cytomegalovirus status with high specificity and sensitivity. The earlier analysis of 587 of the donors excluded fewer than 20 rarely observed V segments, including chromosome 9 orphons, because counts were too low. A later analysis found that most CMV-associated TCR beta chains appeared HLA-restricted, with HLA associations seemingly driven largely by CMV exposure. According to a later genetic analysis, donors in an Asian-associated ancestry cluster had fewer N-insertions in productive TCRs than the roughly 660-donor mean.

Library method: the immunoSEQ multiplex PCR assay. A mixture of 60 forward primers for TCR Vbeta segments and 13 reverse primers for TCR Jbeta segments was used in the multiplex PCR. A multiplex PCR assay on genomic DNA amplified the CDR3 region of rearranged TCR beta genes. On the Illumina HiSeq System, the amplified TCR beta libraries were sequenced as 87-base-pair reads. The paper's processing steps were these. In a later analysis, some 80 million unique TCR beta chains were counted across the approximately 640 repertoires, and some 10 million of these chains were shared by at least two donors. To remove PCR and sequencing errors, raw reads were error-corrected and collapsed into unique sequences using a nearest-neighbor algorithm that merged closely related sequences. To assign V, D and J gene segments, CDR3 sequences were aligned to IMGT reference sequences. Each retained sequence needed at least a six-nucleotide match to both a V gene segment and a J gene segment. A rearrangement counted as productive if the CDR3 had no stop codons and remained in frame with V and J, and every other rearrangement counted as non-productive. CDR3 was defined according to IMGT convention as the region running from the second conserved V-encoded cysteine to the conserved J-encoded phenylalanine. Sequences without an unambiguous match to a single V gene segment were excluded from the earlier analysis of a few hundred of the donors. In an earlier analysis of roughly 500 of the donors, V segments were called functional above 56.7% productive rearrangements and were called segregating when the between-donor standard deviation exceeded 5%. A statistical classification framework was developed to diagnose cytomegalovirus status using the catalog of TCR beta chain sequences. In a later analysis, V and J genes were assigned by comparing TCR nucleotide sequences against IMGT/GENE-DB human TR gene sequences. A later analysis assigned CDR3 sequences and most-parsimonious VDJ recombination scenarios with the TCRdist pipeline. In a later analysis, each TCR beta chain was defined by its CDR3 amino acid sequence together with its V-gene family, and reads without a unique V-gene family were excluded. As a way to deal with suspected cross-contamination and a sequencing artifact, a later analysis dropped roughly 620 nucleotide sequences that were highly shared and had low generation probability. For each public chain, a later analysis derived a clonal expansion index from normalized ranks of inferred template counts within each repertoire. In a later analysis, generation probabilities were computed using a VDJ recombination model fitted to out-of-frame rearrangements, and the results were checked against IGoR. A later analysis scored TCR-TCR, TCR-HLA and TCR-CMV co-occurrence with hypergeometric tests, applying a repertoire-size bias correction to TCR pairs. False discovery rates were estimated in a later analysis by permuting HLA or CMV assignments 20 times. In a later analysis, co-occurring TCRs were grouped with DBSCAN, and TCRdist sequence similarity was added when clustering was performed within HLA-allele-positive subsets. For co-occurrence clustering, repertoires with fewer than 30,000 or more than 120,000 public chains were excluded, along with a handful of repertoires with anomalous nucleotide sharing. Sourced from immuneACCESS, this table was stored by TCRdb with only in-frame sequences that have V and J called. A share of the clones is absent; for the studies checked, an unresolved V gene accounts for under half, and the remainder has no known explanation. V, J and clone size were drawn from that table, and D and trimming were deduced from the DNA. The sample has around 100,000 clones on record, around 80% of them singletons. The ten largest clones add up to under 5% of the sample.

In total, 600 or so healthy bone marrow donors made up the cohort. All cohort members were sampled while nominally healthy, although unrecorded immune exposures were likely present. The donor tested CMV seropositive and was one of the 289 seropositive cohort members. Each donor provided a peripheral blood sample, and peripheral blood mononuclear cells were used for TCR beta sequencing. Genomic DNA was extracted from the blood cell samples with the Qiagen DNeasy Blood Extraction Kit. From the germline V gene, CDR1 is SGHRS and CDR2 is YFSETQ. V and J are trimmed by 2 bases and 5 bases, and the gene matches miss 5 bases of the junction. Spanning cysteine to phenylalanine, the CDR3 consists of 14 amino acids. CDR3 DNA only is kept here, 42 bases in frame from base 1. As for this clone: Which antigen it targets is not known. The record has no base qualities; no much larger clone is one base away.

The sample consisted of PBMCs. The chain uses TRBV5-1 and TRBJ1-2, and 8 bases in between align with TRBD1. This sequence was found in a female donor in good health and CMV-seropositive. The CDR3: CASSLQGGMYGYTF. Read as DNA, the sequence is TGCGCCAGCAGCTTACAGGGGGGGATGTATGGCTACACCTTC. Reference TRBV5-1 and TRBJ1-2 proteins supply the regions before and after the CDR3; the full variable domain is: KAGVTQTPRYLIKTRGQQVTLSCSPISGHRSVSWYQQTPGQGLQFLFEYFSETQRNKGNFPGRFSGRQFSNSRSEMNVSTLELGDSALYLCASSLQGGMYGYTFGSGTRLTVV.